In this sample, the clone carrying this T cell receptor beta chain turned up once. The antigen is undetermined. The record originates from a study of T cell responses to AZD1222 COVID-19 vaccine. Study-level results: Spike as a whole was targeted by vaccine-associated CD4 TCRs, dominant at 160-218 and 743-854. Most donors were white British and more were female, and clonal diversity was possibly underestimated.

Sequencing was performed with immunoSEQ multiplex PCR; in TCRdb, only in-frame clones are kept and a portion is missing. The table has about 140,000 clones, around 88% seen once. The CDR3 runs 13 residues. V gave up 2 bases and J gave up 6 bases, with 10 bases separating them. CDR1 SGHTA and CDR2 FQGNSA come from the germline V gene. The chain combines TRBV7-2 with TRBJ1-1; D is uncertain. The material was peripheral blood, obtained on day 0 of AZD1222 vaccination. This clonotype was obtained from an adult in good health. The CDR3 DNA follows: TGTGCCAGCAGCTTATTCGGCCCCCCTGAAGCTTTCTTT. This gives the protein CASSLFGPPEAFF.